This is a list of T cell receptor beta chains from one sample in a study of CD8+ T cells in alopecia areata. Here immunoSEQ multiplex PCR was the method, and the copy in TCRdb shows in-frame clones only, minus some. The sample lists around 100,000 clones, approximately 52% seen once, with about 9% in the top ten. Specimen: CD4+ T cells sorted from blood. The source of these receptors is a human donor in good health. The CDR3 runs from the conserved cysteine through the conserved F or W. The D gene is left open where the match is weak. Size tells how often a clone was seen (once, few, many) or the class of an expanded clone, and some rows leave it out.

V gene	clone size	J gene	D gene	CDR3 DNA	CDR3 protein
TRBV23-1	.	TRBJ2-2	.	TGCGCCAGCAGCCGTATTGGGCAGTCGAACACCGGGGAGCTGTTTTTT	CASSRIGQSNTGELFF
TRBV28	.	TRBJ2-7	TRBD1	TGTGCCAGCAGTTCGGGACAGATCCCCTACGAGCAGTACTTC	CASSSGQIPYEQYF
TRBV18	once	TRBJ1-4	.	TGTGCCAGCTCACCAAGTCGGTCAATATGGGGGATTAATCAAAAACTGTTTTTT	CASSPSRSIWGINQKLFF
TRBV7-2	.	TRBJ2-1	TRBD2	TGTGCCAGCAGCTTGAGGGCTAGCGGGGGGCACTACAATGAGCAGTTCTTC	CASSLRASGGHYNEQFF
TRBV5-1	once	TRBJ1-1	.	TGCGCCAGCAGCCGCTTTACGGGACGGAACACTGAAGCTTTCTTT	CASSRFTGRNTEAFF
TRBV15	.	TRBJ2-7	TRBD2	TGTGCCACCAGGTCCGGGACTAGCGGGGGATACGAGCAGTACTTC	CATRSGTSGGYEQYF
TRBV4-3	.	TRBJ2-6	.	TGCGCCAGCAGCCACGGGCGGTTCTCTGGGGCCAACGTCCTGACTTTC	CASSHGRFSGANVLTF
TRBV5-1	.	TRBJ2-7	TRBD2	TGCGCCAGCAGCACCAGCGGGGTCTACGTTGAGCAGTACTTC	CASSTSGVYVEQYF
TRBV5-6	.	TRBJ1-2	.	TGTGCCAGCAGCTTGGGAAGGAACTATGGCTACACCTTC	CASSLGRNYGYTF
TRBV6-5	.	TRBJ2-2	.	TGTGCCAGCAAAAGACAGCCGAACACCGGGGAGCTGTTTTTT	CASKRQPNTGELFF
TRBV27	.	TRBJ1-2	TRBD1	TGTGCCAGCAGCCTTAACCGGGACAGGGGGCGAGGGGCCGGTGGCTACACCTTC	CASSLNRDRGRGAGGYTF
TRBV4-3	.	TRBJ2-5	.	TGCGCCAGCAGCCAGACCGTGGACAGTCGGGAGACCCAGTACTTC	CASSQTVDSRETQYF
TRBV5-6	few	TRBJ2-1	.	TGTGCCAGCAGCTTGGGACGAGGGGAGTTCTTC	CASSLGRGEFF